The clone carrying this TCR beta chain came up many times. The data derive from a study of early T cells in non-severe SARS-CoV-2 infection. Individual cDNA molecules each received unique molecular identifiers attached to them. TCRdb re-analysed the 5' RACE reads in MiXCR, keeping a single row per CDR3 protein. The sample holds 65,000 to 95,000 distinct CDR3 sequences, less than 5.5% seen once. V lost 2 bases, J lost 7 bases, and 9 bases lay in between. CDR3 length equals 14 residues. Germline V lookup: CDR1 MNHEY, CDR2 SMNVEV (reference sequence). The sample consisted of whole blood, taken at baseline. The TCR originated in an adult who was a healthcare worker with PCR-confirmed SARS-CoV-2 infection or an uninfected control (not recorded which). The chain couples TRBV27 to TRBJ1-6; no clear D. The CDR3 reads CASSLRDGNSPLHF. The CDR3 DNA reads TGTGCCAGCAGTTTAAGGGATGGGAATTCACCCCTCCACTTT.